The rows below give T cell receptor beta chains drawn from one sample of a study of blood T cell repertoires in COVID-19. The data were produced by immunoSEQ multiplex PCR, yet TCRdb's version contains in-frame clones alone and is incomplete. This repertoire shows some 25,000 clones, 82% found once; its top ten account for 7.5% to 10%. The source material was peripheral blood. Receptors were obtained from a human donor in a cohort sampled during active COVID-19. The CDR3 runs from the conserved cysteine through the conserved F or W. The D gene is left open where the match is weak. Clone size is shown for a subset of rows, as once, few, many or a class of expanded clone.

TRBV28,TRBJ2-5,NA,NA,CASSFYSSVGETQYF,TGTGCCAGCAGTTTCTACTCTAGCGTGGGGGAGACCCAGTACTTC
TRBV11-3,TRBJ2-2,NA,NA,CASSPSGELFF,TGTGCCAGCAGCCCGTCGGGGGAGCTGTTTTTT
TRBV5-6,TRBJ1-1,NA,NA,CASSYRDTEAFF,TGTGCCAGCAGCTACCGGGACACTGAAGCTTTCTTT
TRBV7-2,TRBJ2-3,NA,TRBD1,CASSQDRAVSTDTQYF,TGTGCCAGCAGCCAGGACAGGGCGGTTAGCACAGATACGCAGTATTTT
TRBV2,TRBJ2-4,NA,TRBD1,CASSGQGGQNIQYF,TGTGCCAGCAGTGGACAGGGGGGGCAAAACATTCAGTACTTC
TRBV7-9,TRBJ2-7,once,TRBD1,CASSSDRGMVSYEQYF,TGTGCCAGCAGCTCGGACAGGGGGATGGTCTCCTACGAGCAGTACTTC
TRBV18,TRBJ2-1,NA,NA,CASSPTSEARDNEQFF,TGTGCCAGCTCACCGACCTCAGAGGCGCGGGACAATGAGCAGTTCTTC
TRBV24-1,TRBJ1-2,NA,NA,CATSGLPGSFGYTF,TGTGCCACCAGTGGTCTCCCAGGGTCGTTTGGCTACACCTTC
TRBV13,TRBJ1-1,NA,NA,CASSSLTGLGLTEAFF,TGTGCCAGCAGTTCCCTGACAGGTTTAGGTCTCACTGAAGCTTTCTTT
TRBV12-3/TRBV12-4,TRBJ1-3,NA,NA,CASSLPGNTIYF,TGTGCCAGCAGTCTCCCTGGAAACACCATATATTTT
TRBV5-1,TRBJ1-1,NA,NA,CASSENQGTEAFF,TGCGCCAGCAGCGAAAACCAGGGGACTGAAGCTTTCTTT
TRBV12-3/TRBV12-4,TRBJ1-3,NA,TRBD1,CASSPGGTIYF,TGTGCCAGCAGTCCAGGGGGCACCATATATTTT
TRBV11-2,TRBJ2-4,NA,TRBD2,CASSKMTSGGPVAKNIQYF,TGTGCCAGCAGCAAAATGACTAGCGGGGGGCCCGTGGCCAAAAACATTCAGTACTTC
TRBV11-3,TRBJ2-7,NA,TRBD1,CASSLEGTGFYEQYF,TGTGCCAGCAGCTTAGAGGGGACAGGGTTCTACGAGCAGTACTTC
TRBV4-3,TRBJ2-6,NA,NA,CASSQEGGGARGNVLTF,TGCGCCAGCAGCCAAGAAGGCGGGGGCGCCAGGGGCAACGTCCTGACTTTC
TRBV6-6,TRBJ1-1,NA,NA,CASSYSAGKGAFF,TGTGCCAGCAGTTACTCGGCGGGTAAGGGAGCTTTCTTT
TRBV19,TRBJ1-5,once,NA,CASSKAVDKRQPQHF,TGTGCCAGTAGTAAGGCGGTGGACAAACGACAGCCCCAGCATTTT
TRBV7-9,TRBJ1-5,NA,NA,CASSLVSGSGEPQHF,TGTGCCAGCAGCTTAGTTTCGGGGTCAGGGGAGCCCCAGCATTTT
TRBV12-1,TRBJ1-5,NA,NA,CASRFTADRDRGHQPQHF,TGTGCCAGCAGATTTACGGCGGACCGGGACAGGGGACATCAGCCCCAGCATTTT
TRBV12-3/TRBV12-4,TRBJ2-2,NA,NA,CASKNRRGRELFF,TGTGCCAGCAAGAACAGGCGGGGACGGGAGCTGTTTTTT
TRBV4-1,TRBJ2-7,NA,NA,CASSQDQGNYEQYF,TGCGCCAGCAGCCAAGATCAGGGAAACTACGAGCAGTACTTC
TRBV6-2/TRBV6-3,TRBJ2-4,NA,TRBD1,CASSYQTGQGQVAKNIQYF,TGTGCCAGCAGTTATCAGACGGGACAGGGGCAGGTCGCCAAAAACATTCAGTACTTC
TRBV12-5,TRBJ1-2,NA,NA,CASGAEGIGYGYTF,TGTGCTAGTGGTGCCGAGGGAATCGGCTATGGCTACACCTTC
TRBV4-1,TRBJ2-3,NA,NA,CASSQRTSTDTQYF,TGCGCCAGCAGCCAAAGGACTAGCACAGATACGCAGTATTTT
TRBV7-2,TRBJ1-2,NA,NA,CASSLGYRDNGYTF,TGTGCCAGCAGCTTAGGTTATCGGGATAATGGCTACACCTTC
TRBV6-5,TRBJ1-2,NA,TRBD1,CASSYTGQGSGYTF,TGTGCCAGCAGTTACACGGGACAGGGGTCGGGCTACACCTTC
TRBV28,TRBJ1-2,medium-sized,NA,CASRGEGYGYTF,TGTGCCAGCAGGGGAGAAGGCTATGGCTACACCTTC
TRBV19,TRBJ1-3,NA,TRBD1,CASSYSLGQLAGNTIYF,TGTGCCAGTAGTTATTCGTTGGGACAGCTCGCGGGAAACACCATATATTTT
TRBV5-1,TRBJ2-5,NA,NA,CASSSRQAQETQYF,TGCGCCAGCAGCTCACGACAGGCCCAGGAGACCCAGTACTTC
TRBV27,TRBJ2-1,NA,TRBD2,CASSLIAGMGDEQFF,TGTGCCAGCAGTTTAATAGCGGGTATGGGGGATGAGCAGTTCTTC
TRBV14,TRBJ1-2,NA,NA,CASSQGGNGLHYGYTF,TGTGCCAGCAGCCAAGGAGGGAATGGGCTCCATTATGGCTACACCTTC
TRBV5-1,TRBJ1-3,once,NA,CASSPMGGTGNTIYF,TGCGCCAGCAGCCCTATGGGGGGAACTGGAAACACCATATATTTT
TRBV5-1,TRBJ1-6,NA,NA,CASSPQAGHNNSPLHF,TGCGCCAGCAGCCCTCAAGCGGGACACAATAATTCACCCCTCCACTTT
TRBV5-6,TRBJ2-7,NA,TRBD2,CASSLALAGHYEQYF,TGTGCCAGCAGCTTGGCACTAGCGGGACATTACGAGCAGTACTTC
TRBV12-3/TRBV12-4,TRBJ1-1,NA,NA,CASSYMNTEAFF,TGTGCCAGCAGTTACATGAACACTGAAGCTTTCTTT
TRBV5-1,TRBJ2-1,NA,NA,CASSLNDGGNEQFF,TGCGCCAGCAGCTTGAATGACGGAGGGAATGAGCAGTTCTTC
TRBV6-5,TRBJ1-2,NA,NA,CASSRAGNYGYTF,TGTGCCAGCAGCCGGGCGGGGAACTATGGCTACACCTTC
TRBV6-5,TRBJ2-2,NA,NA,CASRQGGTNTGELFF,TGTGCCAGCAGGCAAGGGGGAACGAACACCGGGGAGCTGTTTTTT
TRBV15,TRBJ1-5,NA,TRBD1,CATSVPDRVNQPQHF,TGTGCCACCAGCGTACCAGACAGGGTAAATCAGCCCCAGCATTTT
TRBV5-1,TRBJ2-5,NA,NA,CASSLPGGGETQYF,TGCGCCAGCAGCCTGCCGGGTGGTGGAGAGACCCAGTACTTC
TRBV15,TRBJ2-3,NA,TRBD2,CATSRRGAIDTQYF,TGTGCCACCAGCAGGCGGGGGGCCATAGATACGCAGTATTTT
TRBV6-4,TRBJ2-3,NA,TRBD2,CASSEAGGTDTQYF,TGTGCCAGCAGTGAAGCGGGAGGCACAGATACGCAGTATTTT
TRBV9,TRBJ2-1,few,TRBD2,CASSPPSGGNYNEQFF,TGTGCCAGCAGCCCCCCGAGCGGGGGCAATTACAATGAGCAGTTCTTC
TRBV5-4,TRBJ1-2,NA,TRBD1,CASSLAGGRDYGYTF,TGTGCCAGCAGCTTGGCAGGGGGGCGAGACTATGGCTACACCTTC
TRBV12-5,TRBJ2-1,NA,NA,CASGLDPREPPYNNEQFF,TGTGCTAGTGGTTTGGACCCACGGGAGCCCCCTTATAACAATGAGCAGTTCTTC
TRBV7-9,TRBJ1-4,NA,NA,CATHRVANEKLFF,TGTGCCACCCACAGGGTTGCTAATGAAAAACTGTTTTTT
TRBV7-8,TRBJ1-2,NA,TRBD1,CASSADRNYGYTF,TGTGCCAGCAGCGCGGACAGGAACTATGGCTACACCTTC
TRBV5-4,TRBJ2-1,NA,TRBD1,CASSSPGQSLNEQFF,TGTGCCAGCAGCAGTCCGGGACAGTCCCTCAATGAGCAGTTCTTC
TRBV4-2,TRBJ2-1,NA,NA,CASSQVGGGNEQFF,TGTGCCAGCAGCCAAGTCGGTGGGGGGAATGAGCAGTTCTTC
TRBV7-8,TRBJ1-1,NA,NA,CASSLTPPSSRILGTEAFF,TGTGCCAGCAGCTTAACCCCTCCTAGTTCCAGAATCCTGGGCACTGAAGCTTTCTTT
TRBV4-2,TRBJ2-5,NA,TRBD2,CASSQDGSGGAETQYF,TGTGCCAGCAGCCAAGATGGTAGCGGGGGGGCGGAGACCCAGTACTTC
TRBV18,TRBJ2-1,NA,TRBD1,CASSQIFGTGISNEQFF,TGTGCCAGCTCACAGATATTCGGGACAGGGATTTCCAATGAGCAGTTCTTC
TRBV2,TRBJ1-1,NA,TRBD1,CASRVAGQGGTEAFF,TGTGCCAGCCGGGTAGCCGGACAGGGAGGCACTGAAGCTTTCTTT
TRBV12-5,TRBJ2-5,NA,NA,CASGLVLGYQETQYF,TGTGCTAGTGGTTTGGTACTAGGCTACCAAGAGACCCAGTACTTC
TRBV7-3,TRBJ2-3,NA,NA,CASSLTGASTDTQYF,TGTGCCAGCAGCCTCACAGGAGCTAGCACAGATACGCAGTATTTT